One T cell receptor (beta chain) is described in this entry. This entry belongs to a study of blood T cell repertoires in COVID-19. For the study at large: Nucleic acid was either cDNA or gDNA, and it came from T cells, B-cell-depleted T cells, or PBMCs.

In the original workflow: Reference gene primers were amplified, and this amplification served to estimate nucleated cell counts. The protocol was immunoSEQ multiplex PCR, while the TCRdb copy is restricted to in-frame clones and leaves out a portion. V and J calls and clone size are as listed in that table; D and trimming were resolved from the DNA. Counted here are roughly 170,000 clones, over 65% occurring once; the ten biggest clones make up 3%. This CDR3 is 17 amino acids long. CDR1 is SGHVS, CDR2 FQNEAQ, per germline. V dropped 2 bases and J dropped 5; count of bases not matched to a gene: 9. This rearrangement joins TRBV7-8 to TRBJ2-7; 13 bases agree with TRBD2. The sequenced sample consisted of peripheral blood. The TCR comes from a woman of 80 years or more with acute or convalescent COVID-19. The CDR3 DNA reads as TGTGCCAGCAGCTTACGGACTAGCGGGAGCGGTAGGGACGAGCAGTACTTC. The encoded protein is CASSLRTSGSGRDEQYF.